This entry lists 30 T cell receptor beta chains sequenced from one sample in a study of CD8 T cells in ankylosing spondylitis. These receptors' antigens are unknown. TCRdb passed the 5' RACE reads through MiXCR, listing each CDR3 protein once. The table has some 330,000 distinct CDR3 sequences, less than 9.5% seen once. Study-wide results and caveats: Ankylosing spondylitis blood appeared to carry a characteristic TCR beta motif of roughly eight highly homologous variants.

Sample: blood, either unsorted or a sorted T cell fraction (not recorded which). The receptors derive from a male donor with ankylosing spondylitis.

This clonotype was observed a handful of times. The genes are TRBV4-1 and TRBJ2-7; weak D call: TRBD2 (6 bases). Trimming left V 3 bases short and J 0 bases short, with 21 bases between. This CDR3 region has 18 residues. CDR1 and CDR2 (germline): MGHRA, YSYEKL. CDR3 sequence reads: CASSHPEGGFRSSYEQYF. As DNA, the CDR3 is TGCGCCAGCAGCCACCCGGAGGGAGGTTTCAGGAGCTCCTACGAGCAGTACTTC.

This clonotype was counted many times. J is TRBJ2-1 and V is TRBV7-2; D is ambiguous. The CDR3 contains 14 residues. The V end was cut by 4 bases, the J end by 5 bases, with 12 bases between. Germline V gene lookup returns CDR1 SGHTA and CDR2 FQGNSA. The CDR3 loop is CASSSIRVNNEQFF. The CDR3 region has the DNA TGTGCCAGCAGCTCGATAAGGGTAAACAATGAGCAGTTCTTC.

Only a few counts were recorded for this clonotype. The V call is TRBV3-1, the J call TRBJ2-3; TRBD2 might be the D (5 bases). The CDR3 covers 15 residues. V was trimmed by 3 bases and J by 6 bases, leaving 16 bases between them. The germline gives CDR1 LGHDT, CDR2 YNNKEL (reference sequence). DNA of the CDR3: TGTGCCAGCAGCCACCTCACTAGGGCGGCGGATACGCAGTATTTT. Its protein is CASSHLTRAADTQYF.

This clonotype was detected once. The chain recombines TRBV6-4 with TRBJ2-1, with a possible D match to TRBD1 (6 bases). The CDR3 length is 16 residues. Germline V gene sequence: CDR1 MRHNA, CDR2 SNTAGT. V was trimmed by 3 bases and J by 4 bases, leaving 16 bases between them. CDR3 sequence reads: CASSDSTGRGYNEQFF. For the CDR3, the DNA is TGTGCCAGCAGTGATTCCACAGGGAGAGGATACAATGAGCAGTTCTTC.

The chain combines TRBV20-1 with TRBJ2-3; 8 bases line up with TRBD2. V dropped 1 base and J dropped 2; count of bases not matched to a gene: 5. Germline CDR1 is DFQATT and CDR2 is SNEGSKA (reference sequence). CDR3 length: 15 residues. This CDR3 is CSARVLAVSTDTQYF. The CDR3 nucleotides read TGCAGTGCTAGAGTACTAGCGGTTTCCACAGATACGCAGTATTTT.

Here the CDR3 reads CASSLEGAGHTDTQYF. Here the CDR3 DNA reads TGTGCCAGCAGCTTAGAGGGGGCCGGGCACACAGATACGCAGTATTTT. The chain combines TRBV7-6 with TRBJ2-3; 7 bases match TRBD1. Germline CDR1 and CDR2: SGHVS and FNYEAQ. The V and J ends lost 1 base and 2 bases, in that order; junction bases with no gene match: 6. The CDR3 is 16 amino acids. Combining the CDR3 with reference TRBV7-6 and TRBJ2-3 gives the whole variable domain GAGVSQSPRYKVTKRGQDVALRCDPISGHVSLYWYRQALGQGPEFLTYFNYEAQQDKSGLPNDRFSAERPEGSISTLTIQRTEQRDSAMYRCASSLEGAGHTDTQYFGPGTRLTVL.

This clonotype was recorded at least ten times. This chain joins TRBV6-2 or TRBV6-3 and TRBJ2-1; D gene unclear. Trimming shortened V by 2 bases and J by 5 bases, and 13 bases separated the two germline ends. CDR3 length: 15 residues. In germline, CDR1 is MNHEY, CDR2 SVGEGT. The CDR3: CASSYKAVLDNEQFF. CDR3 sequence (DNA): TGTGCCAGCAGTTACAAGGCGGTTTTGGACAATGAGCAGTTCTTC.

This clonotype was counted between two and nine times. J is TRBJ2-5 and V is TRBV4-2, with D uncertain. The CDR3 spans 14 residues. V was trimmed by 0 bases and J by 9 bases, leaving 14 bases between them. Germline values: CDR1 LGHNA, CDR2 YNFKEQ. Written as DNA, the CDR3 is TGTGCCAGCAGCCAAGATATCCCCCCGGCGGCCCAGTACTTC. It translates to CASSQDIPPAAQYF.

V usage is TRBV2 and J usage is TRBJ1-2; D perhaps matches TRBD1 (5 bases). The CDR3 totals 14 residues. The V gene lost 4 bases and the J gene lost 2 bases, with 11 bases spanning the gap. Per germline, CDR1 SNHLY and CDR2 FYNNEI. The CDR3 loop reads CASSVRQTNYGYTF. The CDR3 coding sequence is TGTGCCAGCAGTGTGAGACAGACAAACTATGGCTACACCTTC.

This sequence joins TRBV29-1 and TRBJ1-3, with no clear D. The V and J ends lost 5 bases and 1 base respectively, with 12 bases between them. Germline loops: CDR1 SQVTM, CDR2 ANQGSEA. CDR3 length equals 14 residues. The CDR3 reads CSVRIPLSGNTIYF. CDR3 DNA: TGCAGCGTTAGGATTCCCTTATCTGGAAACACCATATATTTT.

The CDR3: CAWGPGGSQPQHF. DNA for the CDR3: TGTGCCTGGGGTCCGGGAGGCAGTCAGCCCCAGCATTTT. The rearrangement uses TRBV30 and TRBJ1-5; D call uncertain. The CDR3 loop spans 13 amino acids. Germline V gene sequence: CDR1 GTSNPN, CDR2 SVGIG (reference sequence). Trimming pared 5 bases from V and 6 bases from J, leaving 14 bases between.

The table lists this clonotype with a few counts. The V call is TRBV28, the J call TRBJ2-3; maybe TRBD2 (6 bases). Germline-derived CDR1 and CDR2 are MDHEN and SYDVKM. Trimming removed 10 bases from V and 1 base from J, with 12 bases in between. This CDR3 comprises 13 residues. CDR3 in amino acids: CANKRVGTDTQYF. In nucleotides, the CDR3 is TGTGCCAACAAGCGGGTGGGCACAGATACGCAGTATTTT.

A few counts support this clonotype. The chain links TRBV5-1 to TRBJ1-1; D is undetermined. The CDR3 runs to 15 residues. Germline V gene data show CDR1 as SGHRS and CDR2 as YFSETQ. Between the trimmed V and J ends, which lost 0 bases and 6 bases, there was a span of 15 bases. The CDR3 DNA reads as TGCGCCAGCAGCTTGGTAGGGCAGTTTGGCCCTGAAGCTTTCTTT. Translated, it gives CASSLVGQFGPEAFF.

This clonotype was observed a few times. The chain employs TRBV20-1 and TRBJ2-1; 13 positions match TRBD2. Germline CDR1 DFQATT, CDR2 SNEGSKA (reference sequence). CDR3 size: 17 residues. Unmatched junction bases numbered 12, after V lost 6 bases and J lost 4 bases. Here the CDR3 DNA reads TGCAGTGCGTCCAGCCCAGGGACTAGCGGGATTTACAATGAGCAGTTCTTC. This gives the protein CSASSPGTSGIYNEQFF.

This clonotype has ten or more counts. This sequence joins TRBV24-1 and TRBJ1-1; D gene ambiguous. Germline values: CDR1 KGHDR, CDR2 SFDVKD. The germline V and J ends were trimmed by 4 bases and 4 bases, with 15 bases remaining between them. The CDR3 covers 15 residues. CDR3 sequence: CATSEGRDRFTEAFF. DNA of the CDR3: TGTGCCACCAGTGAAGGGAGGGATAGATTCACTGAAGCTTTCTTT.

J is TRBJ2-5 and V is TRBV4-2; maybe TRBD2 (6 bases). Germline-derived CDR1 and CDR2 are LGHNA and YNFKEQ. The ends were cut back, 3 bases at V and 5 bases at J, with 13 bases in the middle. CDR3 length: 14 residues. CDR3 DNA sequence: TGTGCCAGCAGCCACTCGACTAGTGAGGAGACCCAGTACTTC. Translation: CASSHSTSEETQYF.

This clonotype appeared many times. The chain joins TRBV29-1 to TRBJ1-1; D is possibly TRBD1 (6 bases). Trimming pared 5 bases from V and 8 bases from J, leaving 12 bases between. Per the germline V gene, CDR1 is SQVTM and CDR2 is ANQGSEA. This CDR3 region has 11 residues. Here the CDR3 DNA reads TGCAGCGTTAAAGGTCAGGGGGAAGCTTTCTTT. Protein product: CSVKGQGEAFF.

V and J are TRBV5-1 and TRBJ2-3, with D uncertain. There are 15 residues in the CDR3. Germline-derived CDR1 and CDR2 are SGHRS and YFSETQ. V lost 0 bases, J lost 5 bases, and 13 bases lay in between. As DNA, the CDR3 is TGCGCCAGCAGCTTGGAAAGGTACGAGATAGATACGCAGTATTTT. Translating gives CASSLERYEIDTQYF.

The CDR3 region is CASSLSRGTEAFF. The CDR3 coding sequence is TGTGCCAGCAGCTTATCCCGGGGCACTGAAGCTTTCTTT. The chain links TRBV7-3 to TRBJ1-1, with D hard to call. V was pared by 2 bases and J by 4 bases, with 8 bases between. Per the germline V gene, CDR1 is SGHTA and CDR2 is FQGTGA. The length of the CDR3 is 13 residues.

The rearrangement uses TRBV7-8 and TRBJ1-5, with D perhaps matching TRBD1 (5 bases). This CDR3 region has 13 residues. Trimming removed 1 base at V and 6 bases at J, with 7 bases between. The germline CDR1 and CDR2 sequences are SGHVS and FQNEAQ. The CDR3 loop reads CASSLGGAQPQHF. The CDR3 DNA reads TGTGCCAGCAGCTTAGGCGGGGCTCAGCCCCAGCATTTT.

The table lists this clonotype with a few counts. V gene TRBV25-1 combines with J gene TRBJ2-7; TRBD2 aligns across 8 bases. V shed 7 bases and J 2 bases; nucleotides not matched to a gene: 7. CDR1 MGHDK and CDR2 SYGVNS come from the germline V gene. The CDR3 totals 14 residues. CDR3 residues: CASTQRGGPYEQYF. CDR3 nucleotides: TGTGCCAGCACTCAACGGGGGGGGCCCTACGAGCAGTACTTC.

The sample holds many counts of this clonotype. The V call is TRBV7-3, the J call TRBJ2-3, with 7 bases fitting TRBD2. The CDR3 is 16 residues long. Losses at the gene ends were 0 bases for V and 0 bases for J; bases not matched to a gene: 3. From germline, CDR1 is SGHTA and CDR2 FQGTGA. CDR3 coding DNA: TGTGCCAGCAGCTTAACAGGGACTATTAGCACAGATACGCAGTATTTT. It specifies CASSLTGTISTDTQYF.

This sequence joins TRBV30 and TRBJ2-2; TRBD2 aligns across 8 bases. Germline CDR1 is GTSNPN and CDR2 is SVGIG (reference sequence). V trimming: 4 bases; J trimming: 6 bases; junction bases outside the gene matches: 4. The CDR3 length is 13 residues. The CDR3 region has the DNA TGTGCCTGGACGGGGGGGGCACCCGGGGAGCTGTTTTTT. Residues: CAWTGGAPGELFF.

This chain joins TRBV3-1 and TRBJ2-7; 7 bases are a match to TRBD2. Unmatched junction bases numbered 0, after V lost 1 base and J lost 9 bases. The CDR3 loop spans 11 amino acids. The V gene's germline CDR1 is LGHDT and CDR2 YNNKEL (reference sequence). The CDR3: CASSQGEGQYF. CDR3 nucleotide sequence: TGTGCCAGCAGCCAAGGGGAGGGGCAGTACTTC.

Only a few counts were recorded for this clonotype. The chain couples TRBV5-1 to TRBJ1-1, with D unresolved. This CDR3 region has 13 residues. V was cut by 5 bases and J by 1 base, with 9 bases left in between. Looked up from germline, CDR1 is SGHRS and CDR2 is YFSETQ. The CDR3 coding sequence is TGCGCCAGCAGTGGGGATCCGAACACTGAAGCTTTCTTT. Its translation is CASSGDPNTEAFF. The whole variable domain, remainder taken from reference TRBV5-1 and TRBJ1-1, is KAGVTQTPRYLIKTRGQQVTLSCSPISGHRSVSWYQQTPGQGLQFLFEYFSETQRNKGNFPGRFSGRQFSNSRSEMNVSTLELGDSALYLCASSGDPNTEAFFGQGTRLTVV.

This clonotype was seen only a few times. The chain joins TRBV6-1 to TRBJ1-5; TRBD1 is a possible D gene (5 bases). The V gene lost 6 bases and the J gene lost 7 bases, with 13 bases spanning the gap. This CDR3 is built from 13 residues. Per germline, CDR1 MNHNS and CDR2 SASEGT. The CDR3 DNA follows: TGTGCCAGCAGGGACCAGGGTCGGCAGCCCCAGCATTTT. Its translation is CASRDQGRQPQHF.

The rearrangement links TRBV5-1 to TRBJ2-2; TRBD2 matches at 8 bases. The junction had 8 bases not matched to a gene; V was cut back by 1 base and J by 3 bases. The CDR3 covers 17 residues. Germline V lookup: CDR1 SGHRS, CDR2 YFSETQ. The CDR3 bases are TGCGCCAGCAGCTTGAGCGGGGGCCTCCAATACACCGGGGAGCTGTTTTTT. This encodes CASSLSGGLQYTGELFF.

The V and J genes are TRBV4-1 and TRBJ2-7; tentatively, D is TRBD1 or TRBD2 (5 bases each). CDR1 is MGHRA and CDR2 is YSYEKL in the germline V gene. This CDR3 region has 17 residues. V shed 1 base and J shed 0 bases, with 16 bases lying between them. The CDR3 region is CASSQAGPGTFSYEQYF. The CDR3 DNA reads TGCGCCAGCAGCCAAGCGGGCCCCGGGACCTTCTCCTACGAGCAGTACTTC.

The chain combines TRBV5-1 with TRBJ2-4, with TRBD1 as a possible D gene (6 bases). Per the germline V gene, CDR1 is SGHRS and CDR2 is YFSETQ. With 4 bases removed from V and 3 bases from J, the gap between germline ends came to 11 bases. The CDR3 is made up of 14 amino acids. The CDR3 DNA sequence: TGCGCCAGCAGCCCGAGCAGGGGCAAAAACATTCAGTACTTC. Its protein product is CASSPSRGKNIQYF.

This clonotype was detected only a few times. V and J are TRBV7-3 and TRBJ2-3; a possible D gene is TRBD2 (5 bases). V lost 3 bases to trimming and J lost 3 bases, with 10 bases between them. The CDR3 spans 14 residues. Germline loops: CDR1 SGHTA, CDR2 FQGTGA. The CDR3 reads CASSLEAGTDTQYF. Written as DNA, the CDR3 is TGTGCCAGCAGCTTGGAGGCTGGGACAGATACGCAGTATTTT.